Sequencing of this T cell receptor beta chain was carried out in a study of blood T cell repertoires in COVID-19. Study-level information: Donors in the United States, Italy and Spain gave samples during acute or convalescent COVID-19. The cDNA or gDNA used as material had been derived from T cells, B-cell-depleted T cells, or PBMCs.

Per the authors' pipeline: Scientists estimated how many nucleated cells there were by amplifying reference gene primers. Clones were sequenced by immunoSEQ multiplex PCR, and TCRdb holds only the in-frame ones, with some missing. D and trimming come from the DNA, and the V and J calls and clone size come from that table. The table records about 75,000 clones, approximately 74% of them present only once. This TCR came from a human donor with acute or convalescent COVID-19. The donor label of this sample is uncertain. Specimen: peripheral blood.

CDR3 protein: CASTTGGASGELFF. The CDR3 nucleotides read TGTGCCAGCACCACTGGCGGGGCGAGCGGGGAGCTGTTTTTT. This chain uses TRBV11-3 with TRBJ2-2; TRBD2 might be the D (6 bases). Per the germline V gene, CDR1 is SGHNT and CDR2 is YENEEA. The CDR3 contains 14 residues. Between the trimmed V and J ends, which lost 7 bases and 7 bases, there was a span of 16 bases.